The clone carrying this TCR beta chain was found a few times. This sample was included in a study of long-term antiretroviral therapy in people with HIV. They ran version v3.0 of the immunoSEQ assay at survey level. Libraries were prepared by immunoSEQ multiplex PCR; TCRdb keeps only in-frame clonotypes and omits some of them. There are 23,000 or so clones in the sample; roughly 79% occur only once, and over 8.5% lies in the top ten. Germline V gene data show CDR1 as SGDLS and CDR2 as YYNGEE. This CDR3 region has 16 residues. Trimming left V 0 bases short and J 2 bases short, with 12 bases between. The input for sequencing was unsorted PBMCs, taken 2.1 years after starting antiretroviral therapy. This TCR came from a man aged 30 to 39 with HIV. The gene calls are TRBV9 and TRBJ2-1; TRBD1 is a possible D gene (6 bases). The CDR3: CASSVEVQGPYNEQFF. CDR3 bases: TGTGCCAGCAGCGTAGAGGTCCAGGGGCCCTACAATGAGCAGTTCTTC.